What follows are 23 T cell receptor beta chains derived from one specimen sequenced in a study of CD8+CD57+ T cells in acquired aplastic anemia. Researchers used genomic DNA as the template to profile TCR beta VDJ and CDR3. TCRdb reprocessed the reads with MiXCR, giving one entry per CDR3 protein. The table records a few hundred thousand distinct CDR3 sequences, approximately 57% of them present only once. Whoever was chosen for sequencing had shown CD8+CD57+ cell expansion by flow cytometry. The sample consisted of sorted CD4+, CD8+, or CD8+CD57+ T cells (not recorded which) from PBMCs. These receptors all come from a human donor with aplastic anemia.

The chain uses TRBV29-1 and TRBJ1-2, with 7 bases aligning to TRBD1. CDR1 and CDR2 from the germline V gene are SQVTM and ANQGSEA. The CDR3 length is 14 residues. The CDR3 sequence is CVGVPQGVNYGYTF. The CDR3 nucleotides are TGCGTTGGAGTGCCCCAGGGGGTCAACTATGGCTACACCTTC.

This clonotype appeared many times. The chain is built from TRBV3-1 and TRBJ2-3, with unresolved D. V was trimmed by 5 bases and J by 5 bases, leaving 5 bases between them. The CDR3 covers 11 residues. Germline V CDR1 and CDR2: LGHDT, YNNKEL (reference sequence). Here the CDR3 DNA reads TGTGCCAGCAGCTCATTAGATACGCAGTATTTT. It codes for CASSSLDTQYF.

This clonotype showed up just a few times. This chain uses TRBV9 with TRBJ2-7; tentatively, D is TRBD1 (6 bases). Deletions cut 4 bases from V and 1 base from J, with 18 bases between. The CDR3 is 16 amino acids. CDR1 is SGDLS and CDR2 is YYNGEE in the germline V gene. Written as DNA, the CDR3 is TGTGCCAGCAGCCCAACCTTGTGGGGGCCTTCCTACGAGCAGTACTTC. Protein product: CASSPTLWGPSYEQYF.

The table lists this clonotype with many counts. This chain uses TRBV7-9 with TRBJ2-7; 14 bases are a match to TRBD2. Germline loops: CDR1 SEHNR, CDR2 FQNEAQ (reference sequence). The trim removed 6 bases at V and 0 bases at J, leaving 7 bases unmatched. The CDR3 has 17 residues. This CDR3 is CASSRLAGGPPSYEQYF. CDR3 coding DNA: TGTGCCAGCAGTCGACTAGCGGGAGGGCCCCCCTCCTACGAGCAGTACTTC.

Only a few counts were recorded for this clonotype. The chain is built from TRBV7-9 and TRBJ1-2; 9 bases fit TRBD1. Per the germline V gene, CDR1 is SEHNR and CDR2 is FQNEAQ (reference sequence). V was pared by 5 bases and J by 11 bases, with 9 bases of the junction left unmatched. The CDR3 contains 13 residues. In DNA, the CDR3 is TGTGCCAGCAGCGGGACAGGGAGGACGGGTTACACCTTC. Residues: CASSGTGRTGYTF.

This CDR3 reads CASSENWMNTEAFF. CDR3 in DNA: TGTGCCAGCAGTGAGAACTGGATGAACACTGAAGCTTTCTTT. The rearrangement joins TRBV25-1 to TRBJ1-1, with D unclear. The V and J ends lost 3 bases and 0 bases respectively, with 8 bases between them. From germline, CDR1 is MGHDK and CDR2 SYGVNS. This CDR3 comprises 14 residues.

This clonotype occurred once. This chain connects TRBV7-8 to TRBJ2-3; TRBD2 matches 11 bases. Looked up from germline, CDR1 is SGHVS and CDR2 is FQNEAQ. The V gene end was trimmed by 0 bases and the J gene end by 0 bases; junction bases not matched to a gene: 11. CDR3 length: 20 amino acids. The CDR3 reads CASSLASASGGTISTDTQYF. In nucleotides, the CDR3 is TGTGCCAGCAGCTTAGCATCCGCTAGCGGGGGGACGATAAGCACAGATACGCAGTATTTT.

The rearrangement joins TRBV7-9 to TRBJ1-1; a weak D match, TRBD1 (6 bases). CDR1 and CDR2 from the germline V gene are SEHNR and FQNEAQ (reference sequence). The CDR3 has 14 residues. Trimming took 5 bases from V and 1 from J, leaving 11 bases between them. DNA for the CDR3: TGTGCCAGCAGCCAACAGGGTTCGAACACTGAAGCTTTCTTT. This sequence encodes CASSQQGSNTEAFF.

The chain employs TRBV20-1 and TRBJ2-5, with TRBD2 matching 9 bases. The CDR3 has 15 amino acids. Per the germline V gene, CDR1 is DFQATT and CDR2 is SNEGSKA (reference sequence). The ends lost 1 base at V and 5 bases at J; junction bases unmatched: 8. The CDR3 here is CSARGIAGARETQYF. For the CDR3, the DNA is TGCAGTGCTAGAGGAATAGCGGGAGCGAGGGAGACCCAGTACTTC.

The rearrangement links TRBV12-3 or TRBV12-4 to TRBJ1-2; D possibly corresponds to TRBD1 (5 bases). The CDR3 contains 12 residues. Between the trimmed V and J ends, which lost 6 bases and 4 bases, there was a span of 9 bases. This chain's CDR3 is CASSRDGYGYTF. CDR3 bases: TGTGCCAGCAGCAGGGATGGCTATGGCTACACCTTC.

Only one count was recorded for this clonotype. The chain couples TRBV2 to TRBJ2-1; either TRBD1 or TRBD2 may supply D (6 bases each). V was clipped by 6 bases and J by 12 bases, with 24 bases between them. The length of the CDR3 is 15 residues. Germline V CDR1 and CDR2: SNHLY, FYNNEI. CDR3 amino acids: CASSVGTTSTDTQFF. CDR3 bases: TGTGCCAGCAGCGTAGGGACAACTAGCACAGATACGCAGTTCTTC.

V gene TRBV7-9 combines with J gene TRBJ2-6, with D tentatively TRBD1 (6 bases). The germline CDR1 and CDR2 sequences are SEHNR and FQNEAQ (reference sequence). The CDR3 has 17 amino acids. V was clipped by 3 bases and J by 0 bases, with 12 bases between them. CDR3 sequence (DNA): TGTGCCAGCAGCTTGGGGGCAAGCCGCTCTGGGGCCAACGTCCTGACTTTC. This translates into CASSLGASRSGANVLTF.

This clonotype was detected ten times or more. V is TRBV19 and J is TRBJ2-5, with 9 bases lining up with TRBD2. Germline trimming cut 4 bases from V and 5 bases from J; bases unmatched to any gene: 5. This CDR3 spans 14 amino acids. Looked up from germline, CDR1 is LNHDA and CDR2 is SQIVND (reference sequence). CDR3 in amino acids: CASSSGGARETQYF. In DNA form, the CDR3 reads TGTGCCAGTAGTAGCGGGGGGGCCCGGGAGACCCAGTACTTC.

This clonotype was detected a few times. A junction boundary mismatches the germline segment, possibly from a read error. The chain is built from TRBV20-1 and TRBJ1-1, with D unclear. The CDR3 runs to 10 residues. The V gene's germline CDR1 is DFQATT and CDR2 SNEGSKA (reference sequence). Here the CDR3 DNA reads TGCAGTGCTCGAGAAGCTGAAGCTTTCTTT. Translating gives CSAREAEAFF.

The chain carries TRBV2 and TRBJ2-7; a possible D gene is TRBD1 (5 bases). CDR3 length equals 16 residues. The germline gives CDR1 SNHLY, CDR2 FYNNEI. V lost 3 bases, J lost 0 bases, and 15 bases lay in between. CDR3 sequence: CASSDLQPDSSYEQYF. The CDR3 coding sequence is TGTGCCAGCAGTGACCTGCAGCCAGACAGCTCCTACGAGCAGTACTTC.

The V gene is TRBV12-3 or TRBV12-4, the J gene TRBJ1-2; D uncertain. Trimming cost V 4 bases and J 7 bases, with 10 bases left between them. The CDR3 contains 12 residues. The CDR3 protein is CASSYGVSGYTF. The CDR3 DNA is TGTGCCAGCAGTTACGGGGTATCTGGCTACACCTTC.

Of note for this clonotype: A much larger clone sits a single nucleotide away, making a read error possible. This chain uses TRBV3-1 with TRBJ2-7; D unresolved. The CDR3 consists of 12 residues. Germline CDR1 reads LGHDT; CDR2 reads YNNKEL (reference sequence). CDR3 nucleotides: TGTGCCAGCAGCCTGGGTCCTCTCGAGCGGTACTTC. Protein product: CASSLGPLERYF.

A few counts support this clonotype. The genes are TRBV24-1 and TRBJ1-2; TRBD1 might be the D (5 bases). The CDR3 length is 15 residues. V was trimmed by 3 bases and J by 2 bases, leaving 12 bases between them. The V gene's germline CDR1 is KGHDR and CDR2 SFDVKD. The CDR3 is CATSDGPGGNYGYTF. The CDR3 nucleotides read TGTGCCACCAGTGATGGCCCGGGGGGGAACTATGGCTACACCTTC.

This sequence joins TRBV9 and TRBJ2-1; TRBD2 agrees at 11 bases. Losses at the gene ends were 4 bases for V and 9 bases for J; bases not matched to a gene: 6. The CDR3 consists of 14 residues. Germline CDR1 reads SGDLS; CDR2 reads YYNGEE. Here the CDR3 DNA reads TGTGCCAGCAGCCCCCGACTAGCGGGAACTGAGCAGTTCTTC. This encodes CASSPRLAGTEQFF.

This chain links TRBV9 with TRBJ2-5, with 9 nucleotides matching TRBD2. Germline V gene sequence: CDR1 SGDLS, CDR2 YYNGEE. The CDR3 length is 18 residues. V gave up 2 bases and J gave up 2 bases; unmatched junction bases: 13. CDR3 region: CASSVVSGGGARQETQYF. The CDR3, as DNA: TGTGCCAGCAGCGTTGTGAGTGGCGGGGGGGCACGTCAAGAGACCCAGTACTTC.

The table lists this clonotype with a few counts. As DNA, the CDR3 is TGTGCCAGCAGCCCCGGACTAGCGGCTAGCACAGATACGCAGTATTTT. This translates into CASSPGLAASTDTQYF. V and J are TRBV7-3 and TRBJ2-3; TRBD2 aligns across 10 bases. CDR1 is SGHTA and CDR2 is FQGTGA in the germline V gene. The V segment lost 5 bases and the J segment 0 bases; nucleotides outside the gene matches: 5. The CDR3 covers 16 residues.

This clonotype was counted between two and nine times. CDR3 sequence reads: CASTATGSHEQYF. The CDR3 DNA follows: TGTGCCAGCACCGCGACAGGGTCCCACGAGCAGTACTTC. The chain has TRBV7-9 and TRBJ2-7, with 7 bases matching TRBD1. V lost 7 bases and J lost 5; bases outside the gene matches: 8. This CDR3 has 13 amino acids. Germline CDR1 SEHNR, CDR2 FQNEAQ (reference sequence).

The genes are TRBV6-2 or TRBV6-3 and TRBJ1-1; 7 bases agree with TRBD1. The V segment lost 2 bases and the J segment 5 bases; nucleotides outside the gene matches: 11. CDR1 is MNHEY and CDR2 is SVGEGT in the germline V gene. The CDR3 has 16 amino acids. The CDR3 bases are TGTGCCAGCAGTTACAGTCCCGACAGGGACCAGACTGAAGCTTTCTTT. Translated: CASSYSPDRDQTEAFF.